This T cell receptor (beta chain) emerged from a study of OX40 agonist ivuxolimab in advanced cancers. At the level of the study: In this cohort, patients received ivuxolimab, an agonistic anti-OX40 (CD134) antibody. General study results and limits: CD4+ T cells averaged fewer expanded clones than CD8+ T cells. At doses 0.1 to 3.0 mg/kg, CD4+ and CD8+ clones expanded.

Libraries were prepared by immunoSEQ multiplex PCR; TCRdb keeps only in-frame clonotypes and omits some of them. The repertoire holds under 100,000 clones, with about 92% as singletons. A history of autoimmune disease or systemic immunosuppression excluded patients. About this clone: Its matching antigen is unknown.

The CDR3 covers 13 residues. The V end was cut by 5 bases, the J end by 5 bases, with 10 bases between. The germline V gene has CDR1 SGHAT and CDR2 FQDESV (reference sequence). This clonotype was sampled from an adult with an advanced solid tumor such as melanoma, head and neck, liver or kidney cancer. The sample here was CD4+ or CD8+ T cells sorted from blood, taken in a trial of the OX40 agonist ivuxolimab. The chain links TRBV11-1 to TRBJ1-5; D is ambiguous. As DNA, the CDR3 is TGTGCCAGCAGCCCTGGGCGTGATCAGCCCCAGCATTTT. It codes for CASSPGRDQPQHF.